This TCR beta chain is from a study of T cells in Graves' hyperthyroidism and ophthalmopathy. Trimming left V 0 bases short and J 2 bases short, with 7 bases between. Germline V lookup: CDR1 MNHNY, CDR2 SVGAGI (reference sequence). The CDR3 totals 15 residues. This clonotype was observed a handful of times. There were TCR beta CDR3 regions amplified from RNA transcripts. The study used the HTBI primer set for a first-round RT-PCR of the TCR CDR3. TCRdb processed the multiplex PCR reads anew with MiXCR; each CDR3 protein has one entry. The sample holds 500,000 or so distinct CDR3 sequences, approximately 17% seen once.

The gene calls are TRBV6-6 and TRBJ1-4; perhaps TRBD1 as D (5 bases). This TCR was sampled from a woman younger than 35 with Graves' ophthalmopathy. Sequences were obtained from blood. The CDR3 nucleotides read TGTGCCAGCAGTTACTCGGGGGGGACTAATGAAAAACTGTTTTTT. Its translation: CASSYSGGTNEKLFF.